These 22 T cell receptor beta chains were sequenced from one sample in a study of CD8+ T cells in alopecia areata. The sequencing template was cDNA reverse transcribed from extracted RNA. Here immunoSEQ multiplex PCR was the method, and the copy in TCRdb shows in-frame clones only, minus some. The table shows 110,000 or so clones, with approximately 63% occurring only once. Specimen: CD8+ T cells sorted from blood. The receptors derive from a human donor in good health.

This clone was found once. The chain combines TRBV6-1 with TRBJ1-2; maybe TRBD1 (6 bases). The CDR3 is made up of 13 amino acids. Trimming took off 4 bases at V and 4 bases at J, with 10 bases between the two ends. Per the germline V gene, CDR1 is MNHNS and CDR2 is SASEGT. The CDR3 coding sequence is TGTGCCAGCAGTGTGGGCAGGGGCTATGGCTACACCTTC. This gives the protein CASSVGRGYGYTF.

The rearrangement joins TRBV29-1 to TRBJ2-3, with TRBD2 identical over 12 bases. Trimming removed 5 bases from V and 5 bases from J; junction bases left unmatched: 11. Germline CDR1 is SQVTM and CDR2 is ANQGSEA. The length of the CDR3 is 16 residues. The DNA of the CDR3 is TGCAGCGTTTCCCCGGGACTAGCGGGTGATCGAGATACGCAGTATTTT. Amino acid sequence: CSVSPGLAGDRDTQYF.

This sequence joins TRBV9 and TRBJ1-2; 7 nucleotides align to TRBD1. The CDR3 is 15 residues long. Germline values: CDR1 SGDLS, CDR2 YYNGEE. J lost 8 bases, V lost 3 bases, and 13 bases had no gene match. CDR3 residues: CASSAPAQQGRGYTF. The DNA for the CDR3 is TGTGCCAGCAGCGCCCCTGCACAACAGGGGAGAGGCTACACCTTC.

The chain carries TRBV9 and TRBJ2-1; the D gene could be TRBD1 or TRBD2 (6 bases each). Trimming shortened V by 7 bases and J by 4 bases, and 15 bases separated the two germline ends. This CDR3 is 14 amino acids long. Germline CDR1 is SGDLS and CDR2 is YYNGEE. CDR3 bases: TGTGCCAGCGGCGAGGGGGGTGGATACAATGAGCAGTTCTTC. This encodes CASGEGGGYNEQFF. The full variable domain, completed using reference TRBV9 and TRBJ2-1, is DSGVTQTPKHLITATGQRVTLRCSPRSGDLSVYWYQQSLDQGLQFLIQYYNGEERAKGNILERFSAQQFPDLHSELNLSSLELGDSALYFCASGEGGGYNEQFFGPGTRLTVL.

This rearrangement joins TRBV27 to TRBJ2-6; D possibly corresponds to TRBD2 (5 bases). The CDR3 extends over 15 amino acids. V dropped 2 bases and J dropped 0 bases, with 5 bases sitting between them. Germline CDR1 is MNHEY and CDR2 is SMNVEV (reference sequence). CDR3 sequence (DNA): TGTGCCAGCAGTTTAGGGAGCTCTGGGGCCAACGTCCTGACTTTC. Translating it yields CASSLGSSGANVLTF.

The chain employs TRBV28 and TRBJ2-1; D not resolved. The V gene's germline CDR1 is MDHEN and CDR2 SYDVKM. Trimming removed 2 bases from V and 5 bases from J, with 7 bases in between. This CDR3 comprises 13 residues. CDR3 DNA: TGTGCCAGCAGTTTAGCGGTGCACAATGAGCAGTTCTTC. It codes for CASSLAVHNEQFF.

V gene TRBV7-9 combines with J gene TRBJ2-5; D is undetermined. V was trimmed by 0 bases and J by 4 bases, leaving 3 bases between them. There are 12 residues in the CDR3. CDR1 is SEHNR and CDR2 is FQNEAQ in the germline V gene (reference sequence). DNA for the CDR3: TGTGCCAGCAGCTTAGCTGTAGAGACCCAGTACTTC. Its protein is CASSLAVETQYF.

A word on this clone: A read error is the likely source, as a far larger clone sits one nucleotide away. The chain employs TRBV7-6 and TRBJ2-7; D unclear. CDR3 length: 12 amino acids. V was clipped by 1 base and J by 0 bases, with 1 base between them. Germline lookup yields CDR1 SGHVS and CDR2 FNYEAQ. In nucleotides, the CDR3 is TGTGCCAGCAGCTTAGGCTCCTACGAGCAGTACTTC. Translating gives CASSLGSYEQYF. Full variable domain (missing parts from reference TRBV7-6 and TRBJ2-7): GAGVSQSPRYKVTKRGQDVALRCDPISGHVSLYWYRQALGQGPEFLTYFNYEAQQDKSGLPNDRFSAERPEGSISTLTIQRTEQRDSAMYRCASSLGSYEQYFGPGTRLTVT.

This clone was detected a few times. The chain joins TRBV29-1 to TRBJ1-5; TRBD1 aligns across 9 bases. Germline values: CDR1 SQVTM, CDR2 ANQGSEA. The V and J ends lost 1 base and 0 bases, in that order; junction bases with no gene match: 13. The CDR3 totals 19 residues. CDR3 nucleotides: TGCAGCGTTGAAGGTCCTACGGACAGGGGCGTTTATAGCAATCAGCCCCAGCATTTT. It yields the protein CSVEGPTDRGVYSNQPQHF.

This chain uses TRBV13 with TRBJ1-2; 9 bases map to TRBD1. CDR1 is PRHDT, CDR2 FYEKMQ, per germline (reference sequence). V trimming: 4 bases; J trimming: 6 bases; junction bases outside the gene matches: 6. This CDR3 is 14 amino acids long. The CDR3 is CASSSGQGWDGYTF. The CDR3 nucleotides read TGTGCCAGCAGCTCGGGACAGGGTTGGGATGGCTACACCTTC. The whole variable domain, filled in from reference TRBV13 and TRBJ1-2, reads AAGVIQSPRHLIKEKRETATLKCYPIPRHDTVYWYQQGPGQDPQFLISFYEKMQSDKGSIPDRFSAQQFSDYHSELNMSSLELGDSALYFCASSSGQGWDGYTFGSGTRLTVV.

The rearrangement links TRBV6-1 to TRBJ1-5, with TRBD1 matching 10 bases. Germline loops: CDR1 MNHNS, CDR2 SASEGT. V shed 2 bases, J shed 4 bases, and the junction held 2 bases outside the gene matches. This CDR3 region has 15 residues. The CDR3 DNA sequence: TGTGCCAGCAGTGAATGGGGACAGGGGAATCAGCCCCAGCATTTT. Protein product: CASSEWGQGNQPQHF.

This rearrangement joins TRBV5-6 to TRBJ2-1, with TRBD2 matching over 12 bases. The CDR3 runs to 14 residues. The V gene end was trimmed by 2 bases and the J gene end by 6 bases; junction bases not matched to a gene: 0. CDR1 is SGHDT, CDR2 YYEEEE, per germline. Here the CDR3 DNA reads TGTGCCAGCAGCTTACTAGCGGGGGGCAATGAGCAGTTCTTC. This translates into CASSLLAGGNEQFF.

This clone has more than one count but fewer than ten. The CDR3 nucleotides are TGTGCCAGCAGCTGGGGACAGGATTCTAACTATGGCTACACCTTC. Translated: CASSWGQDSNYGYTF. The chain has TRBV7-9 and TRBJ1-2, with 8 bases aligning to TRBD1. Trimming took 4 bases from V and 0 from J; bases not matched to a gene: 4. From germline, CDR1 is SEHNR and CDR2 FQNEAQ (reference sequence). The CDR3 is 15 residues long.

The chain is built from TRBV7-8 and TRBJ1-1; D perhaps matches TRBD1 (5 bases). Looked up from germline, CDR1 is SGHVS and CDR2 is FQNEAQ. Between the trimmed V and J ends, which lost 2 bases and 3 bases, there was a span of 13 bases. The CDR3 is 15 amino acids. As DNA, the CDR3 is TGTGCCAGCAGCTTAATCCAGGGATGGGACACTGAAGCTTTCTTT. It specifies CASSLIQGWDTEAFF.

The rearrangement joins TRBV11-2 to TRBJ2-1; D is perhaps TRBD1 (6 bases). With 0 bases removed from V and 0 bases from J, the gap between germline ends came to 6 bases. CDR1 and CDR2 (germline): SGHAT, FQNNGV. The CDR3 loop spans 15 amino acids. CDR3 residues: CASSLEGGSYNEQFF. The CDR3 DNA is TGTGCCAGCAGCTTAGAAGGGGGCTCCTACAATGAGCAGTTCTTC.

This chain joins TRBV5-6 and TRBJ2-7; no reliable D call. Trimming stripped 2 bases from V and 6 bases from J, with 15 bases between. The CDR3 contains 14 residues. Germline values: CDR1 SGHDT, CDR2 YYEEEE. The DNA of the CDR3 is TGTGCCAGCAGCTTTAAGCCCCTAGGCGGCGAGCAGTACTTC. Its protein product is CASSFKPLGGEQYF.

The rearrangement links TRBV4-1 to TRBJ1-6, with unresolved D. The CDR3 is 14 amino acids. Germline V CDR1 and CDR2: MGHRA, YSYEKL. V was clipped by 1 base and J by 3 bases, with 4 bases between them. The CDR3 sequence is CASSQVHYNSPLHF. The CDR3 bases are TGCGCCAGCAGCCAAGTCCACTATAATTCACCCCTCCACTTT.

This sequence joins TRBV7-9 and TRBJ2-3; D gene uncertain. Germline CDR1 SEHNR, CDR2 FQNEAQ (reference sequence). Deletions cut 1 base from V and 7 bases from J, with 6 bases between. This CDR3 spans 12 amino acids. In DNA form, the CDR3 reads TGTGCCAGCAGCTTAGGCAGTAATACGCAGTATTTT. It specifies CASSLGSNTQYF.

V gene TRBV7-9 combines with J gene TRBJ1-1; the match to TRBD1 covers 7 bases. The germline V gene has CDR1 SEHNR and CDR2 FQNEAQ (reference sequence). The trim removed 5 bases at V and 10 bases at J, leaving 10 bases unmatched. CDR3 size: 13 residues. Written as DNA, the CDR3 is TGTGCCAGCAGCCCGGGACAGCTTTTTGGAGCTTTCTTT. This gives the protein CASSPGQLFGAFF.

The chain couples TRBV15 to TRBJ2-7; D may be TRBD2 (6 bases). Trimming removed 5 bases at V and 1 base at J, with 15 bases between. Germline lookup yields CDR1 LNHNV and CDR2 YYDKDF (reference sequence). The CDR3 totals 15 residues. This CDR3 reads CATSVGGDTSYEQYF. The CDR3 region has the DNA TGTGCCACCAGCGTCGGGGGTGATACGTCCTACGAGCAGTACTTC.

The gene calls are TRBV6-6 and TRBJ2-7; D gene ambiguous. V lost 0 bases and J lost 1, with 7 bases in between. The germline V gene has CDR1 MNHNY and CDR2 SVGAGI (reference sequence). This CDR3 is built from 14 residues. The CDR3 DNA is TGTGCCAGCAGTTACTCGACGGCGTCCTACGAGCAGTACTTC. It translates to CASSYSTASYEQYF.

V and J are TRBV7-8 and TRBJ1-6; D is possibly TRBD1 (5 bases). Per the germline V gene, CDR1 is SGHVS and CDR2 is FQNEAQ. The CDR3 is made up of 17 amino acids. V was shortened by 3 bases and J by 0 bases, with 12 bases between the two germline ends. For the CDR3, the DNA is TGTGCCAGCAGCTTGGGACCCGGGGTCTCCTATAATTCACCCCTCCACTTT. Amino acid sequence: CASSLGPGVSYNSPLHF.